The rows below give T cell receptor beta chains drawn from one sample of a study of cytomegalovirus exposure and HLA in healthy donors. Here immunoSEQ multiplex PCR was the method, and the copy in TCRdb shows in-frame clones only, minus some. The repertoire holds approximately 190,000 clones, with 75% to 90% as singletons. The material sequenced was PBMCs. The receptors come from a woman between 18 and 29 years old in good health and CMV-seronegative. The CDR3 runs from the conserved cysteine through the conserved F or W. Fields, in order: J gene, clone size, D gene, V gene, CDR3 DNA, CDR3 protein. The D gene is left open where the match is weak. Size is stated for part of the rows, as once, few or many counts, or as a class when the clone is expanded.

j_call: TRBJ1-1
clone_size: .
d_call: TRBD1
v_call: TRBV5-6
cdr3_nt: TGTGCCAGCAGCTTGCCGGGACAGGGTAGAAGCACTGAAGCTTTCTTT
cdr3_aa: CASSLPGQGRSTEAFF

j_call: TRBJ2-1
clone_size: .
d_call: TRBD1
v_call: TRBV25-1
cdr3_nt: TGTGCCAGCAGTGGAACGGGACAGACCCTTCGTGGTGAGCAGTTCTTC
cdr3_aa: CASSGTGQTLRGEQFF

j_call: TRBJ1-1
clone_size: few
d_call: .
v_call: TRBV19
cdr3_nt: TGTGCCAGTAGGTTCAGGGGGAACACTGAAGCTTTCTTT
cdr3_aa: CASRFRGNTEAFF

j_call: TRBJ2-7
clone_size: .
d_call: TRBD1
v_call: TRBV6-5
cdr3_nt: TGTGCCAGCAGTTACACAGGACAGGGTCTCGGCGAGCAGTACTTC
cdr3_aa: CASSYTGQGLGEQYF

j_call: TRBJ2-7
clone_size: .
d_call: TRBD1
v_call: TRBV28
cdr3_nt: TGTGCCAGCAGTAAACAGGGGTGGGTCGAGCAGTACTTC
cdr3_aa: CASSKQGWVEQYF

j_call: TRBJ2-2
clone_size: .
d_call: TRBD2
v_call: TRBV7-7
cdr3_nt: TGTGCCAGCAGCTTTCAACCTAGCGGGGCGAACACCGGGGAGCTGTTTTTT
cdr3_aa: CASSFQPSGANTGELFF

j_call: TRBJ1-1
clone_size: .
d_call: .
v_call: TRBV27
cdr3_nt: TGTGCCAGCAGTCCACGGTTGTTGAACACTGAAGCTTTCTTT
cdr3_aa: CASSPRLLNTEAFF

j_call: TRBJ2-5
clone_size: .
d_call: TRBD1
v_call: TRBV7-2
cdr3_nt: TGTGCCAGCAACCCGGGACAGGCCATCCAAGAGACCCAGTACTTC
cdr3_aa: CASNPGQAIQETQYF

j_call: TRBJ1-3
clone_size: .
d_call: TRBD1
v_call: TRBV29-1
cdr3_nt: TGCAGCGTTCTGACAGGGCCTATGGGCACCATATATTTT
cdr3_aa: CSVLTGPMGTIYF

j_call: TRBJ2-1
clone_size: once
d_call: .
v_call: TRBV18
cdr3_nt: TGTGCCAGCTCACCGCCAGGGTCCTCCTACAATGAGCAGTTCTTC
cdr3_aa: CASSPPGSSYNEQFF

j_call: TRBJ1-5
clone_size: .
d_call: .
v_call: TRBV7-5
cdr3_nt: TGTGTCAGAAGCTTAGAACGACAGAATAGCAATCAGCCCCAGCATTTT
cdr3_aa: CVRSLERQNSNQPQHF

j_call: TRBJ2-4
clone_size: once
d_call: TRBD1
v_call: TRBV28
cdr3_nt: TGTGCCAGCAGTTCCCCCGGGACAGGGGAAAACATTCAGTACTTC
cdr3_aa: CASSSPGTGENIQYF

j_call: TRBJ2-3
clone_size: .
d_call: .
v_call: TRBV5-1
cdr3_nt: TGCGCCAGCAGCCCCCTGCGGGATACGCAGTATTTT
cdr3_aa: CASSPLRDTQYF

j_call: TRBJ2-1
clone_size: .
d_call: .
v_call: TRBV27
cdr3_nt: TGTGCCAGCACCCACACCGGTGGGGAGAATGAGCAGTTCTTC
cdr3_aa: CASTHTGGENEQFF

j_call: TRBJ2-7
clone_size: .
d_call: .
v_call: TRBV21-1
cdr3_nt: TGTGCCAGCAGCAAGGGCGGTGGTTTTTATCGAGCGGGACTGTCCTACGAGCAGTACTTC
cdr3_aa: CASSKGGGFYRAGLSYEQYF

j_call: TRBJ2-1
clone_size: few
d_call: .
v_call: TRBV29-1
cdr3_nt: TGCAGCGTTGAGGGGAATTATAGGGAGGATGAGCAGTTCTTC
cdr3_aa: CSVEGNYREDEQFF

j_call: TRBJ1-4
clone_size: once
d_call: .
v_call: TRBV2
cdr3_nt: TGTGCCAGCAGTGAAGCGGGGGGACCGACTAATGAAAAACTGTTTTTT
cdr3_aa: CASSEAGGPTNEKLFF

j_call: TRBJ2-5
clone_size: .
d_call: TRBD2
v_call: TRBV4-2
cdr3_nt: TGTGCCAGCAGCCAAGACCTAGCGGGAGCCCGGGGGGAGCAGTACTTC
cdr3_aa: CASSQDLAGARGEQYF

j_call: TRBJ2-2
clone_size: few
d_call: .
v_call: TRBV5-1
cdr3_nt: TGCGCCAGCAGCCTGAACACCGGGGAGCTGTTTTTT
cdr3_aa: CASSLNTGELFF

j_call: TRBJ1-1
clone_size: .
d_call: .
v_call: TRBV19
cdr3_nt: TGTGCCAGTTTAACAGCTACGTACACTGAAGCTTTCTTT
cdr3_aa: CASLTATYTEAFF

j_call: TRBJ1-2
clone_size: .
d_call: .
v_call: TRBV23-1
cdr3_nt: TGCGCCAGCAGTCGGGCAGGGCCCACTTACTATGGCTACACCTTC
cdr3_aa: CASSRAGPTYYGYTF

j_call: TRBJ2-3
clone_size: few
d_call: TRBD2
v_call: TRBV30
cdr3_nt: TGTGCCTGGGGGGATAGCGGGAGGGCTTTATATACGCAGTATTTT
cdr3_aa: CAWGDSGRALYTQYF

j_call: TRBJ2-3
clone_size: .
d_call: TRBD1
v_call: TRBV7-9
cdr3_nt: TGTGCCAGCAGCTTCCCGAGTGGGGGACAGGGCCACGCAGATACGCAGTATTTT
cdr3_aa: CASSFPSGGQGHADTQYF

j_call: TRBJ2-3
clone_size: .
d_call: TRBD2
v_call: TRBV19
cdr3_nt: TGTGCCAGTACCAGGGCGGGGGGGCAGGATACGCAGTATTTT
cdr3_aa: CASTRAGGQDTQYF

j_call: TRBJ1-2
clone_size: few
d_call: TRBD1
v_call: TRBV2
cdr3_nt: TGTGCCAGGACAGGGGGCTTTGATGGCTACACCTTC
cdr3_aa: CARTGGFDGYTF

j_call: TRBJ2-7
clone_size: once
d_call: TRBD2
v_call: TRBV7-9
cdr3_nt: TGTGCCAGCGCCGGGGGTACTAGCGGGAGGGACGAGCAGTACTTC
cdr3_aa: CASAGGTSGRDEQYF

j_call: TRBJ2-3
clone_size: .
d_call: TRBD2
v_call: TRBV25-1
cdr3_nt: TGTGCCAGCAGGACTAGCGGGAGTAGAAATACGCAGTATTTT
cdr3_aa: CASRTSGSRNTQYF

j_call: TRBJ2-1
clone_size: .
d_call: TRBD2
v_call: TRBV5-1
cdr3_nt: TGCGCCAGCTCGGGACTAGGATACAATGAGCAGTTCTTC
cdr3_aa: CASSGLGYNEQFF

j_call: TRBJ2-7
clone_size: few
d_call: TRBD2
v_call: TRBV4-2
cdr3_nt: TGTGCCAGCAGCCAAGATCCGGGACTAGCGGGCCCCCCCTACGAGCAGTACTTC
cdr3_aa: CASSQDPGLAGPPYEQYF

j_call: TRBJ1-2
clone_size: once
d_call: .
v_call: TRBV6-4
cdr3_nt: TGTGCCAGCAGTGACCCCCCCGGTGGCTACACCTTC
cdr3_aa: CASSDPPGGYTF

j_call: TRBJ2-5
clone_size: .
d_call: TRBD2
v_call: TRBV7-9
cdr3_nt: TGTGCCAGCAGCTTAGGGGGACTAGCGGGGTTTCAGGAGACCCAGTACTTC
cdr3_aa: CASSLGGLAGFQETQYF

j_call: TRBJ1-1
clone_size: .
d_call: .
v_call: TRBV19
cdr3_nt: TGTGCCAGTACCCCGGTGAGGGGGAGCACTGAAGCTTTCTTT
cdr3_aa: CASTPVRGSTEAFF

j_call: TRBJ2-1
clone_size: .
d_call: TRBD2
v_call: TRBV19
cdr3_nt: TGTGCCAGTATGGGACTAGCGGCTAACAATGAGCAGTTCTTC
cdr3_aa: CASMGLAANNEQFF

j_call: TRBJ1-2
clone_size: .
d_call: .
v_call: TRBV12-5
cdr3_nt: TGTGCTAGTGGTTTCACGGGCTATGGCTACACCTTC
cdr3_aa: CASGFTGYGYTF

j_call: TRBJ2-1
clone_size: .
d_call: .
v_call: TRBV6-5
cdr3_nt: TGTGCCAGCAGCCCCGGGACAACCTACAATGAGCAGTTCTTC
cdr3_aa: CASSPGTTYNEQFF

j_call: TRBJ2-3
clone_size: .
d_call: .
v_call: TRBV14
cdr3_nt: TGTGCCAGCAGCCAAGATTGGACAAATACGCAGTATTTT
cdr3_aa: CASSQDWTNTQYF

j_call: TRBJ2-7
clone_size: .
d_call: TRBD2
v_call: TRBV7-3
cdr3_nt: TGTGCCAGCAGCTTAAAGTCGGGAGGTTACGAGCAGTACTTC
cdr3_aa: CASSLKSGGYEQYF

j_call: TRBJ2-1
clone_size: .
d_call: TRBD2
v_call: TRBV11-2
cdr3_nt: TGTGCCAGCAGCTTACCCCTAGGGGGTAGCGGGGGTTACAATGAGCAGTTCTTC
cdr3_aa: CASSLPLGGSGGYNEQFF